This T cell receptor beta chain was identified during a study of shared clonotypes between healthy human individuals. Study-level background: There were three CD4 naive, three CD4 memory, two CD8 naive and one CD8 memory plates per donor.

Profiled with immunoSEQ multiplex PCR; TCRdb holds only in-frame clones, not every one. The table shows more than 2 million clones, with over 85% occurring only once. CD8 cells classed as naive were CD45RO-negative and positively selected for CCR7, excluding terminally differentiated effector memory CD45RA+ cells. Adult Caucasians living in Nashville, Tennessee made up all of the donors. The germline CDR1 and CDR2 sequences are SEHNR and FQNEAQ (reference sequence). V was clipped by 5 bases and J by 3 bases; unmatched bases: 4. This CDR3 has 15 residues. Specimen: naive CD8+ T cells sorted from blood. The rearrangement joins TRBV7-9 to TRBJ2-6; 7 positions agree with TRBD1. The TCR sequence derives from a man aged 18 to 30 in good health. As DNA, the CDR3 is TGTGCCAGCAGCCTATGGGACAGTGGGGCCAACGTCCTGACTTTC. This sequence encodes CASSLWDSGANVLTF.